A selection of T cell receptor beta chains follows, all from one sample in a study of T cells after yellow fever vaccination. TCRdb reprocessed the 5' RACE reads with MiXCR, giving one entry per CDR3 protein. Of about 58,000 distinct CDR3 sequences detected, more than 5.5% appear once; the ten largest clones hold roughly 40%. The input for sequencing was CD8+ T cells sorted from PBMCs, taken on the day of the first yellow fever vaccination. The receptors shown here come from a man aged 18 to 29 who received the YFV17D yellow fever vaccine. The CDR3 runs from the conserved cysteine through the conserved F or W. The order of the fields is J gene, D gene, clone size, V gene, CDR3 DNA, CDR3 protein. A D gene is named only where the DNA matches it firmly. A clone size is listed for some rows: how often the clone was seen (once, few, many), or a class if it is expanded.

TRBJ1-5,.,many,TRBV7-8,TGTGCCAGCAGCTTAAGGGAGGTGGATAGCAATCAGCCCCAGCATTTT,CASSLREVDSNQPQHF
TRBJ1-5,.,.,TRBV4-1,TGCGCCAGCAGCCAAGAACCAGGGAGAAATCAGCCCCAGCATTTT,CASSQEPGRNQPQHF
TRBJ2-3,.,few,TRBV7-9,TGTGCCAGCAGCTTAGGGGCCGGTTTAGATACGCAGTATTTT,CASSLGAGLDTQYF
TRBJ2-5,.,.,TRBV11-2,TGTGCCAGCAGCTCCCCCCGGTTGGGTCCTCAAGAGACCCAGTACTTC,CASSSPRLGPQETQYF
TRBJ2-3,TRBD2,many,TRBV11-2,TGTGCCAGCAGCTTAGGGGGGGACTACACAGATACGCAGTATTTT,CASSLGGDYTDTQYF
TRBJ2-1,.,many,TRBV5-6,TGTGCCAGCAGCTTCACTGAAGGTTACAATGAGCAGTTCTTC,CASSFTEGYNEQFF
TRBJ1-2,.,many,TRBV11-2,TGTGCCAGCAGCTTAGGAACAGGGAACTATGGCTACACCTTC,CASSLGTGNYGYTF
TRBJ2-3,.,many,TRBV5-1,TGCGCCAGCTGCAACTTAGCGGACACAGATACGCAGTATTTT,CASCNLADTDTQYF
TRBJ1-2,.,.,TRBV6-5,TGTGCCAGCAGTTGGGAGGGGTACTATGGCTACACCTTC,CASSWEGYYGYTF
TRBJ2-7,TRBD1,many,TRBV7-9,TGTGCCAGCAGAACCGGGAAGGCCGGGACAGAGTCCTACGAGCAGTACTTC,CASRTGKAGTESYEQYF
TRBJ1-1,.,many,TRBV18,TGTGCCAGCTCACCACCATACCCTCTCAACACTGAAGCTTTCTTT,CASSPPYPLNTEAFF
TRBJ2-3,TRBD2,many,TRBV5-1,TGCGCCAGCAGCTTGGCGCTAGCGGGGGCCACAGATACGCAGTATTTT,CASSLALAGATDTQYF